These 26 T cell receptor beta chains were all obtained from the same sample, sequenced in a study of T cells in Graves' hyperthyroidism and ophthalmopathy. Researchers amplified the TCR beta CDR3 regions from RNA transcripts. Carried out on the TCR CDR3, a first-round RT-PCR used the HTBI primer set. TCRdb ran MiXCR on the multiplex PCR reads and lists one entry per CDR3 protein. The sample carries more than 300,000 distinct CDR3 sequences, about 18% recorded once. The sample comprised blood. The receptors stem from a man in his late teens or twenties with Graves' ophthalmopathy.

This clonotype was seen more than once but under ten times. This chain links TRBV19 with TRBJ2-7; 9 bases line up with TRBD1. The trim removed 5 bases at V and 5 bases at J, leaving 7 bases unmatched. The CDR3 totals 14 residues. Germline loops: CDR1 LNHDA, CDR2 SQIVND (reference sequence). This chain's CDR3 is CASSAPGQGHEQYF. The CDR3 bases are TGTGCCAGTAGTGCCCCGGGACAGGGCCACGAGCAGTACTTC.

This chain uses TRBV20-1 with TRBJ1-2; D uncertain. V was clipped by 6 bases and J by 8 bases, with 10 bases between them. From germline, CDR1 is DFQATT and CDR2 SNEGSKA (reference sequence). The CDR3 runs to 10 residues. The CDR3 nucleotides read TGCAGTGCCCCCCGCGGGGGCTACACCTTC. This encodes CSAPRGGYTF.

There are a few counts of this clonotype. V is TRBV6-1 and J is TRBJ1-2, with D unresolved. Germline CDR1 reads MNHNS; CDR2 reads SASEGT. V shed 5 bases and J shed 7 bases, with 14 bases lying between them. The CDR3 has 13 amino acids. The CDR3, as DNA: TGTGCCAGCAGTCTAAACGGAGGAGTTGGCTACACCTTC. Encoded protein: CASSLNGGVGYTF.

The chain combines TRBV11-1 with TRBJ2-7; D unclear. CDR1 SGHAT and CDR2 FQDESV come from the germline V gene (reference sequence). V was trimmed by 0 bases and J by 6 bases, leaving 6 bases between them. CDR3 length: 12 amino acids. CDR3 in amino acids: CASSLAPGEQYF. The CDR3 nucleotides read TGTGCCAGCAGCTTAGCGCCAGGCGAGCAGTACTTC.

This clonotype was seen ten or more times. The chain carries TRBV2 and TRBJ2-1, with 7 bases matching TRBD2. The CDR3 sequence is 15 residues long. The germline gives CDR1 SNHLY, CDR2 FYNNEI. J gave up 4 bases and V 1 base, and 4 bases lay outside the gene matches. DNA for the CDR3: TGTGCCAGCAGTGAAGTCCGGGGGGAGTACAATGAGCAGTTCTTC. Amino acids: CASSEVRGEYNEQFF.

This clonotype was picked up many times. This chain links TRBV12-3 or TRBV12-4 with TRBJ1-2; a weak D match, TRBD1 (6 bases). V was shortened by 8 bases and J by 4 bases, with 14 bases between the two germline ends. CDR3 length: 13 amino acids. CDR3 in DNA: TGTGCCAGCGGTTCCGGGACATCCTATGGCTACACCTTC. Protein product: CASGSGTSYGYTF.

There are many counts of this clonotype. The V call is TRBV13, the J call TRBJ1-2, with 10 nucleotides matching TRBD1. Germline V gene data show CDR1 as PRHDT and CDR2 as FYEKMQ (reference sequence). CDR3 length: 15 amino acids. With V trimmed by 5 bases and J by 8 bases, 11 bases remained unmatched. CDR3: CASSRVRDRGQGYTF. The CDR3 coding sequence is TGTGCCAGCAGCCGGGTCCGGGACAGGGGACAGGGCTACACCTTC.

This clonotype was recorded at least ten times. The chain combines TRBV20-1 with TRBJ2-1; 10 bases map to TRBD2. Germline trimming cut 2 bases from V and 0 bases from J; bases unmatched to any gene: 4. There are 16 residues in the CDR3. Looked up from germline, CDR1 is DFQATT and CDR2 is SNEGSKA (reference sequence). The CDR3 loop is CSARLAGVSSYNEQFF. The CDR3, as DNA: TGCAGTGCTAGACTAGCGGGGGTGAGCTCCTACAATGAGCAGTTCTTC.

CDR3: CASSKVGGTEAFF. The CDR3 nucleotides read TGCGCCAGCAGCAAGGTGGGGGGCACTGAAGCTTTCTTT. This sequence joins TRBV5-1 and TRBJ1-1; a weak D match, TRBD1 (5 bases). This CDR3 contains 13 residues. Germline lookup yields CDR1 SGHRS and CDR2 YFSETQ. Trimming pared 4 bases from V and 4 bases from J, leaving 11 bases between.

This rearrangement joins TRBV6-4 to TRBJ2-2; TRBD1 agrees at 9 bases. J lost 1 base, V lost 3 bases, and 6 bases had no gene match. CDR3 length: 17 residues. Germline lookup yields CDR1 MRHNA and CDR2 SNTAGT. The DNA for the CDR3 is TGTGCCAGCAGTGAGGCCGCGGGACAGGGGAACACCGGGGAGCTGTTTTTT. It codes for CASSEAAGQGNTGELFF.

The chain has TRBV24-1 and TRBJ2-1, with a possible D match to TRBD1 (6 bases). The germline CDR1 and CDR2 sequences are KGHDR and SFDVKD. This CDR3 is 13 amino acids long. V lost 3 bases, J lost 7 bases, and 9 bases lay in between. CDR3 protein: CATSDPTGNEQFF. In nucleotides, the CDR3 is TGTGCCACCAGTGATCCTACAGGGAATGAGCAGTTCTTC.

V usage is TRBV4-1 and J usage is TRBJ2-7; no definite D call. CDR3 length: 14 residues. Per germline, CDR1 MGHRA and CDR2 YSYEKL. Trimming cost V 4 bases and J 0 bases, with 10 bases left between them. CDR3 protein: CASSPRVTSYEQYF. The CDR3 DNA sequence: TGCGCCAGCAGCCCCCGGGTCACCTCCTACGAGCAGTACTTC.

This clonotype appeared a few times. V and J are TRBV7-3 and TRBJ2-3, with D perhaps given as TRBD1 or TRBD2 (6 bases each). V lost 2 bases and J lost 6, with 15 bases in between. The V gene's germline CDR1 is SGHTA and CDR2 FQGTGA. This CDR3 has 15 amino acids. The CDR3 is CASSLEGGPADTQYF. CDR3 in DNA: TGTGCCAGCAGCTTAGAAGGGGGGCCGGCTGATACGCAGTATTTT.

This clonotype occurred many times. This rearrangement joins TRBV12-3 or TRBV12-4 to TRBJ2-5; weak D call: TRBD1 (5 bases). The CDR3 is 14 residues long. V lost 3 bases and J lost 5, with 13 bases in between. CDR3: CASSLLLKGETQYF. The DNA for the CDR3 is TGTGCCAGCAGTTTGCTTCTAAAGGGGGAGACCCAGTACTTC.

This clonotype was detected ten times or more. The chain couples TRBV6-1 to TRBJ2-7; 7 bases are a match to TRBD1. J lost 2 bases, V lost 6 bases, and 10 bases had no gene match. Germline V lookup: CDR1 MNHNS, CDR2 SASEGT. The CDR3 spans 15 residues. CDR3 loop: CASRLRQGPTYEQYF. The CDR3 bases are TGTGCCAGCAGACTCCGACAGGGACCCACCTACGAGCAGTACTTC.

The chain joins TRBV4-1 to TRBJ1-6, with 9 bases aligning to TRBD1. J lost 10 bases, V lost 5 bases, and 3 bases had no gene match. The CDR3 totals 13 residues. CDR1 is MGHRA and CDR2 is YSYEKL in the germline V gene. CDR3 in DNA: TGCGCCAGCAGCGGACAGGGGTCCTCACCCCTCCACTTT. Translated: CASSGQGSSPLHF.

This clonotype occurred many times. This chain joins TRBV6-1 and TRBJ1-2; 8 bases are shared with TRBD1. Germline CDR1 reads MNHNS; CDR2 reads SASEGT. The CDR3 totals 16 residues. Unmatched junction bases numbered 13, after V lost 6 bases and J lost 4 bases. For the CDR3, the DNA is TGTGCCAGCAGGGGACCCGTGCAGGGGGCTTTCTATGGCTACACCTTC. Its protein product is CASRGPVQGAFYGYTF.

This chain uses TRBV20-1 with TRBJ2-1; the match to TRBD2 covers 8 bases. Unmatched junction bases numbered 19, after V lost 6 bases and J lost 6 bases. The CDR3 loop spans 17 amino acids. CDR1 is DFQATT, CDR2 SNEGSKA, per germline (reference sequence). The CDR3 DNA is TGCAGTGCAACGAGCCTAAGGCGGGAGGTCGTAGGCAATGAGCAGTTCTTC. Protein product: CSATSLRREVVGNEQFF.

The CDR3 region is CASSRSGQYNEQFF. Here the CDR3 DNA reads TGTGCCAGCAGCCGCTCTGGACAGTACAATGAGCAGTTCTTC. J is TRBJ2-1 and V is TRBV7-8; TRBD1 is a possible D gene (6 bases). V gave up 5 bases and J gave up 4 bases, with 12 bases separating them. From germline, CDR1 is SGHVS and CDR2 FQNEAQ. CDR3 length: 14 amino acids.

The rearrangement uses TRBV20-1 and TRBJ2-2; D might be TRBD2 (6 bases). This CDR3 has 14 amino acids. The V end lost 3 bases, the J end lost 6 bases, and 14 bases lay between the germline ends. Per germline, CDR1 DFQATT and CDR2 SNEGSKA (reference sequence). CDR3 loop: CSASGGAPPGELFF. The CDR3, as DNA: TGCAGTGCTAGTGGCGGGGCTCCCCCCGGGGAGCTGTTTTTT.

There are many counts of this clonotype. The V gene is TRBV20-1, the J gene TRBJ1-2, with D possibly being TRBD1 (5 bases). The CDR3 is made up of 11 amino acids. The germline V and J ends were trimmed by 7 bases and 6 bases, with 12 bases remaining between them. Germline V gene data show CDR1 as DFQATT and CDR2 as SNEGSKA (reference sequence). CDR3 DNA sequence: TGCAGTGTCATCCTGGGGGATGGCTACACCTTC. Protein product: CSVILGDGYTF.

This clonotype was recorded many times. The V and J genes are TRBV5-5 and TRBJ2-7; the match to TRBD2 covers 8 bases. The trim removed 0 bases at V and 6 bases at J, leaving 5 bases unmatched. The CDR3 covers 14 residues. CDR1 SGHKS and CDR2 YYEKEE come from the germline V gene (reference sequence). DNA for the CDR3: TGTGCCAGCAGCTTGGACCCGGGAGGGTCCGAGCAGTACTTC. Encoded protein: CASSLDPGGSEQYF.

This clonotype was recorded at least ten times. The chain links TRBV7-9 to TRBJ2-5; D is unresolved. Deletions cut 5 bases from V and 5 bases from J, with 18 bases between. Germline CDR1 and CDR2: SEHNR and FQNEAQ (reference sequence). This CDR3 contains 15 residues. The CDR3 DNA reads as TGTGCCAGCAGCCCTGGAGACTCGCCGTCGGAGACCCAGTACTTC. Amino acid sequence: CASSPGDSPSETQYF.

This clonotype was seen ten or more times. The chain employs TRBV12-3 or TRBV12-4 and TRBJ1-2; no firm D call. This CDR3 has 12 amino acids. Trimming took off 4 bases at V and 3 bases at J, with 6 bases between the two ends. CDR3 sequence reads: CASSWRDYGYTF. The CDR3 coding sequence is TGTGCCAGCAGTTGGAGGGACTATGGCTACACCTTC.

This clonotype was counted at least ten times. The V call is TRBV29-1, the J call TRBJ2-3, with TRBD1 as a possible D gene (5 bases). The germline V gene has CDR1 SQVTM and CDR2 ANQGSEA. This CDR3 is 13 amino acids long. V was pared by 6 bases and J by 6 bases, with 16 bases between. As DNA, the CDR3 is TGCAGCGTGGACAAGGGGCAGGCGGATACGCAGTATTTT. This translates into CSVDKGQADTQYF.

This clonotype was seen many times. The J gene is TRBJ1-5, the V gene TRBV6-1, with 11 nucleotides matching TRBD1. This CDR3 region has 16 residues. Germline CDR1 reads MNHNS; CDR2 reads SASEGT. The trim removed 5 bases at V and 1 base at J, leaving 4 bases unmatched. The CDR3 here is CASSPGTGGSNQPQHF. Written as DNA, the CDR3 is TGTGCCAGCAGTCCCGGGACAGGGGGGAGCAATCAGCCCCAGCATTTT.